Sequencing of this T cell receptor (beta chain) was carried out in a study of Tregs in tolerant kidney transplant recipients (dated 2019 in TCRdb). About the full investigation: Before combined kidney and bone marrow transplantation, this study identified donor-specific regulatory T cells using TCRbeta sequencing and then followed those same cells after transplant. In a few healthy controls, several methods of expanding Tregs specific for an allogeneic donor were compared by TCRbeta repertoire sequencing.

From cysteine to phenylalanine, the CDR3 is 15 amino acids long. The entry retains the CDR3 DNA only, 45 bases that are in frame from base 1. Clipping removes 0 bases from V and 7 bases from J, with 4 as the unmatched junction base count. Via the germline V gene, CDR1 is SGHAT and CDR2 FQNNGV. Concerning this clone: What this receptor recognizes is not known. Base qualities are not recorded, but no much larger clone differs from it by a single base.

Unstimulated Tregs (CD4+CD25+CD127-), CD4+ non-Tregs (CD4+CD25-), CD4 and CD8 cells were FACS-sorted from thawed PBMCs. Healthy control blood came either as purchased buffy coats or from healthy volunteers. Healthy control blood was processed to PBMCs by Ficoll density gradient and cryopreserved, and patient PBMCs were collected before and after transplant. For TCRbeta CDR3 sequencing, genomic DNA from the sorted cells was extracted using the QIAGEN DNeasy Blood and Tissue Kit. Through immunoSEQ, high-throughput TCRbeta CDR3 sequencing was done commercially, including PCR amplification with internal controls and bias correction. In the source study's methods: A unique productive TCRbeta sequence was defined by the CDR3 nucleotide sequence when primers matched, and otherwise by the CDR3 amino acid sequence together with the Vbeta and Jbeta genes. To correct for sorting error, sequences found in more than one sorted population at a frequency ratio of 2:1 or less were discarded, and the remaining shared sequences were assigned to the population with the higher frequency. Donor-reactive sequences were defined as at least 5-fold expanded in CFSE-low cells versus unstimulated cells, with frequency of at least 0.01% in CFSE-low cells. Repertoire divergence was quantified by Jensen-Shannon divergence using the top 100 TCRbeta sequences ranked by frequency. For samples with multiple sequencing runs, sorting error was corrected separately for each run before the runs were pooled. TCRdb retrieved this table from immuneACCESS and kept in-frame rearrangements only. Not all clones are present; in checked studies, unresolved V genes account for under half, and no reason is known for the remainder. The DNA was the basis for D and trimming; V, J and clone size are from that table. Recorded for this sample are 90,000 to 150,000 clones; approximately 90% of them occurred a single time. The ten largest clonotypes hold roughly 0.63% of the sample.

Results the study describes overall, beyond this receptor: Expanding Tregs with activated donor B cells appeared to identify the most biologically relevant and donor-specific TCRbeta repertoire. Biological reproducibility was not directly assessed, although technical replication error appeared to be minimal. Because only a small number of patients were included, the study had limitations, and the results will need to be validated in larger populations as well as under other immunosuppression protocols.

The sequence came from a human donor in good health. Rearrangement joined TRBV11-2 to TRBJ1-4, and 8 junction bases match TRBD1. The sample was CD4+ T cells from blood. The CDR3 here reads CASSLDRTGIEKLFF. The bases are TGTGCCAGCAGCTTAGATCGGACAGGGATTGAAAAACTGTTTTTT.